This entry lists 26 T cell receptor beta chains sequenced from one sample in a study of beta chain features in type 1 diabetes. The study's findings and limits: When Type 1 diabetes patients were examined, their TCRB CDR3s proved moderately but significantly shorter in all four CD4+ subsets.

These TCRs are of unknown antigen specificity. Every isolated RNA sample was fully reverse transcribed, so sequencing captured expressed TCRB transcripts. Sequenced by immunoSEQ multiplex PCR; TCRdb stores in-frame clones only, minus some. The sample carries 200,000 to 300,000 clones, around 13% recorded once. What was sequenced was naive CD4+ T cells from blood. The receptors originated from a man aged 30-40 years with type 1 diabetes.

This clone was seen more than once but under ten times. The CDR3 spells CASSPSFTVEQFF. CDR3 nucleotides: TGTGCCAGCTCACCAAGTTTCACAGTCGAGCAGTTCTTC. V is TRBV18 and J is TRBJ2-1; no firm D call. The CDR3 length is 13 residues. Trimming stripped 2 bases from V and 10 bases from J, with 12 bases between. Germline V lookup: CDR1 KGHSH, CDR2 LQKENI.

The sample holds a few counts of this clone. The chain links TRBV18 to TRBJ2-7; TRBD2 is a possible D gene (6 bases). CDR1 KGHSH and CDR2 LQKENI come from the germline V gene. This CDR3 has 15 amino acids. V shed 3 bases and J shed 7 bases, with 19 bases lying between them. The CDR3 region has the DNA TGTGCCAGCTCACCCCCCGGGACTCGGTCGTGGGAGCAGTACTTC. It is translated as CASSPPGTRSWEQYF.

The chain is built from TRBV30 and TRBJ1-2; 7 bases are a match to TRBD1. The germline V gene has CDR1 GTSNPN and CDR2 SVGIG (reference sequence). The length of the CDR3 is 14 residues. Unmatched junction bases numbered 5, after V lost 4 bases and J lost 0 bases. As DNA, the CDR3 is TGTGCCTGGACCCACAGGGGTACTAACTATGGCTACACCTTC. Translated: CAWTHRGTNYGYTF.

This clone has more than one count but fewer than ten. The V call is TRBV6-1, the J call TRBJ2-5; D may be TRBD1 (5 bases). V was cut by 3 bases and J by 3 bases, with 11 bases left in between. The CDR3 length is 14 residues. CDR1 MNHNS and CDR2 SASEGT come from the germline V gene. The DNA of the CDR3 is TGTGCCAGCAGTGACGGACCAGGGAAAGAGACCCAGTACTTC. Its translation is CASSDGPGKETQYF.

This clone was observed a single time. V usage is TRBV27 and J usage is TRBJ2-7; 7 nucleotides align to TRBD1. Germline loops: CDR1 MNHEY, CDR2 SMNVEV (reference sequence). J gave up 4 bases and V 5 bases, and 14 bases lay outside the gene matches. The CDR3 extends over 16 amino acids. The CDR3 loop is CASSRDSEGVFYEQYF. The CDR3 bases are TGTGCCAGCAGTCGGGACAGCGAAGGGGTGTTTTACGAGCAGTACTTC.

The chain couples TRBV5-1 to TRBJ1-2; D might be TRBD1 (6 bases). The V end lost 4 bases, the J end lost 8 bases, and 15 bases lay between the germline ends. CDR1 is SGHRS and CDR2 is YFSETQ in the germline V gene. This CDR3 has 13 residues. CDR3 in amino acids: CASSLYREGGYTF. DNA of the CDR3: TGCGCCAGCAGCCTTTACAGGGAGGGAGGCTACACCTTC.

The V gene is TRBV7-2, the J gene TRBJ2-1; 9 positions match TRBD2. This CDR3 has 15 amino acids. The germline CDR1 and CDR2 sequences are SGHTA and FQGNSA. With 0 bases clipped from V and 8 bases from J, the junction kept 5 bases outside the gene matches. The CDR3 sequence: CASSLALAGNDEQFF. DNA for the CDR3: TGTGCCAGCAGCTTAGCACTAGCGGGTAATGATGAGCAGTTCTTC.

This clone was counted a few times. The chain employs TRBV9 and TRBJ1-4, with D maybe TRBD1 (5 bases). The CDR3 extends over 14 amino acids. In germline, CDR1 is SGDLS, CDR2 YYNGEE. Trimming left V 4 bases short and J 4 bases short, with 11 bases between. The CDR3 nucleotides read TGTGCCAGCAGCCAGGGTGGTATTAATGAAAAACTGTTTTTT. Protein product: CASSQGGINEKLFF.

This clone has more than one count but fewer than ten. The chain links TRBV15 to TRBJ2-2; 7 nucleotides match TRBD2. The CDR3 spans 13 residues. The V and J ends lost 3 bases and 7 bases, in that order; junction bases with no gene match: 2. In germline, CDR1 is LNHNV, CDR2 YYDKDF (reference sequence). CDR3 DNA sequence: TGTGCCACCAGCAGGGGGGAGGGCGGGGAGCTGTTTTTT. Residues: CATSRGEGGELFF. Together with reference TRBV15 and TRBJ2-2, the CDR3 gives the full variable domain: DAMVIQNPRYQVTQFGKPVTLSCSQTLNHNVMYWYQQKSSQAPKLLFHYYDKDFNNEADTPDNFQSRRPNTSFCFLDIRSPGLGDTAMYLCATSRGEGGELFFGEGSRLTVL.

This clone was seen a few times. V usage is TRBV10-3 and J usage is TRBJ1-5, with D perhaps TRBD1 (6 bases). CDR3 length equals 14 residues. The germline gives CDR1 ENHRY, CDR2 SYGVKD. The ends were cut back, 6 bases at V and 1 base at J, with 10 bases in the middle. CDR3 sequence reads: CAISAGTSNQPQHF. Written as DNA, the CDR3 is TGTGCCATCAGCGCCGGGACAAGCAATCAGCCCCAGCATTTT.

This clone occurred a few times. This chain uses TRBV5-1 with TRBJ1-4; 7 bases fit TRBD1. The CDR3 consists of 14 residues. Trimming at V came to 3 bases and at J to 4 bases, leaving 3 bases not matched to a gene. Germline loops: CDR1 SGHRS, CDR2 YFSETQ. The chain's CDR3 is CASSYRDSNEKLFF. The CDR3 DNA follows: TGCGCCAGCAGCTACCGGGACAGTAATGAAAAACTGTTTTTT.

This chain joins TRBV7-9 and TRBJ2-3; no reliable D call. V dropped 6 bases and J dropped 0 bases, with 7 bases sitting between them. The length of the CDR3 is 13 residues. Germline V CDR1 and CDR2: SEHNR, FQNEAQ (reference sequence). Here the CDR3 DNA reads TGTGCCAGCAGGGCCTCTAGCACAGATACGCAGTATTTT. Translating it yields CASRASSTDTQYF.

The V call is TRBV27, the J call TRBJ1-5; 11 bases are shared with TRBD1. This CDR3 region has 18 residues. The V and J ends lost 3 bases and 1 base, in that order; junction bases with no gene match: 8. Looked up from germline, CDR1 is MNHEY and CDR2 is SMNVEV (reference sequence). The CDR3 DNA is TGTGCCAGCAGTTTGGGATGGACAGGGGGCTTAAGCAATCAGCCCCAGCATTTT. It encodes CASSLGWTGGLSNQPQHF.

This clone has just a few counts. The chain joins TRBV10-1 to TRBJ1-1; tentative D call: TRBD1 (6 bases). V was cut by 2 bases and J by 4 bases, with 8 bases left in between. The CDR3 loop spans 13 amino acids. CDR1 is WNHNN, CDR2 SYGVQD, per germline (reference sequence). This CDR3 reads CASSERQATEAFF. The DNA of the CDR3 is TGCGCCAGCAGTGAGCGACAGGCCACTGAAGCTTTCTTT.

This clone appeared a few times. V usage is TRBV6-1 and J usage is TRBJ1-2, with TRBD1 matching 7 bases. V shed 6 bases, J shed 7 bases, and the junction held 14 bases outside the gene matches. The length of the CDR3 is 15 residues. The germline V gene has CDR1 MNHNS and CDR2 SASEGT. The CDR3 is CASRTQTGTASGYTF. The CDR3 nucleotides are TGTGCCAGCAGGACCCAGACCGGGACAGCCTCTGGCTACACCTTC.

This clone was counted a few times. The genes are TRBV18 and TRBJ2-7, with D tentatively TRBD1 (6 bases). CDR3 length: 14 residues. Germline-derived CDR1 and CDR2 are KGHSH and LQKENI. The germline V and J ends were trimmed by 2 bases and 0 bases, with 8 bases remaining between them. As DNA, the CDR3 is TGTGCCAGCTCACCAGGGGGCGACTCCTACGAGCAGTACTTC. Its protein is CASSPGGDSYEQYF.

This clone was seen a handful of times. V gene TRBV19 combines with J gene TRBJ2-5; TRBD1 agrees at 7 bases. The CDR3 loop spans 13 amino acids. Germline lookup yields CDR1 LNHDA and CDR2 SQIVND (reference sequence). After removal of 5 bases from V and 3 bases from J, the junction contained 3 bases not matched to a gene. The CDR3 reads CASSPGQKETQYF. In DNA, the CDR3 is TGTGCCAGTAGTCCGGGACAGAAAGAGACCCAGTACTTC.

The V and J genes are TRBV5-1 and TRBJ2-6, with 7 nucleotides matching TRBD1. CDR1 and CDR2 from the germline V gene are SGHRS and YFSETQ. The CDR3 runs to 18 residues. Losses at the gene ends were 5 bases for V and 0 bases for J; bases not matched to a gene: 11. The CDR3 nucleotides read TGCGCCAGCAGTTTCTCCGGACAGGTGTCCTCTGGGGCCAACGTCCTGACTTTC. It codes for CASSFSGQVSSGANVLTF. Full variable domain (rest looked up from reference TRBV5-1 and TRBJ2-6): KAGVTQTPRYLIKTRGQQVTLSCSPISGHRSVSWYQQTPGQGLQFLFEYFSETQRNKGNFPGRFSGRQFSNSRSEMNVSTLELGDSALYLCASSFSGQVSSGANVLTFGAGSRLTVL.

This chain joins TRBV7-6 and TRBJ2-5; 10 nucleotides line up with TRBD2. The CDR3 spans 15 residues. After removal of 1 base from V and 5 bases from J, the junction contained 4 bases not matched to a gene. Per germline, CDR1 SGHVS and CDR2 FNYEAQ. CDR3 bases: TGTGCCAGCAGCTTAGTGGCGGGACTAGCGGAGACCCAGTACTTC. This translates into CASSLVAGLAETQYF. The entire variable domain, with the rest obtained from reference TRBV7-6 and TRBJ2-5, is as follows: GAGVSQSPRYKVTKRGQDVALRCDPISGHVSLYWYRQALGQGPEFLTYFNYEAQQDKSGLPNDRFSAERPEGSISTLTIQRTEQRDSAMYRCASSLVAGLAETQYFGPGTRLLVL.

In this sample, this clone turned up a few times. This sequence joins TRBV18 and TRBJ2-7, with TRBD2 matching 13 bases. V dropped 3 bases and J dropped 3; count of bases not matched to a gene: 5. Germline values: CDR1 KGHSH, CDR2 LQKENI. This CDR3 comprises 16 residues. CDR3 sequence (DNA): TGTGCCAGCTCACCCGAACTAGCGGGAGGGTTCTACGAGCAGTACTTC. Its translation is CASSPELAGGFYEQYF.

J is TRBJ2-3 and V is TRBV5-1, with 7 positions matching TRBD2. Germline CDR1 reads SGHRS; CDR2 reads YFSETQ. Germline trimming cut 3 bases from V and 6 bases from J; bases unmatched to any gene: 1. This CDR3 has 12 residues. Here the CDR3 DNA reads TGCGCCAGCAGCTGGGAGGGTGATACGCAGTATTTT. It yields the protein CASSWEGDTQYF.

This chain joins TRBV29-1 and TRBJ1-2, with D perhaps matching TRBD1 (5 bases). This CDR3 spans 12 amino acids. Germline CDR1 reads SQVTM; CDR2 reads ANQGSEA. Trimming took 2 bases from V and 8 from J, leaving 12 bases between them. In DNA, the CDR3 is TGCAGCGTTGAAAGTGGGGCGTTCGGCTACACCTTC. Amino acids: CSVESGAFGYTF.

This clone was observed a handful of times. The rearrangement uses TRBV7-9 and TRBJ1-1, with D perhaps TRBD1 (6 bases). Germline-derived CDR1 and CDR2 are SEHNR and FQNEAQ (reference sequence). The CDR3 runs to 14 residues. The V end was cut by 1 base, the J end by 5 bases, with 11 bases between. The CDR3 sequence is CASSLGGQGTEAFF. For the CDR3, the DNA is TGTGCCAGCAGCTTAGGGGGGCAGGGGACTGAAGCTTTCTTT.

This clone occurred a few times. This chain uses TRBV5-1 with TRBJ2-6, with D perhaps TRBD2 (7 bases). CDR1 is SGHRS, CDR2 YFSETQ, per germline. The CDR3 contains 18 residues. The ends were cut back, 6 bases at V and 0 bases at J, with 19 bases in the middle. As DNA, the CDR3 is TGCGCCAGCAACGATTGGGGGGGGCATCTCTCTGGGGCCAACGTCCTGACTTTC. It is translated as CASNDWGGHLSGANVLTF.

The J gene is TRBJ1-2, the V gene TRBV4-2; D possibly corresponds to TRBD1 (5 bases). The CDR3 spans 15 residues. Trimming stripped 4 bases from V and 4 bases from J, with 16 bases between. Per germline, CDR1 LGHNA and CDR2 YNFKEQ. CDR3 bases: TGTGCCAGCAGCCCAACGCCGGGGGGAATCTATGGCTACACCTTC. Its translation: CASSPTPGGIYGYTF.

This clone was seen a few times. The chain employs TRBV7-2 and TRBJ2-1; TRBD1 is a possible D gene (6 bases). This CDR3 contains 15 residues. Between the trimmed V and J ends, which lost 4 bases and 8 bases, there was a span of 18 bases. CDR1 and CDR2 (germline): SGHTA, FQGNSA. As DNA, the CDR3 is TGTGCCAGCAGCTGGGCAGGGGCCGCCGTGGATGAGCAGTTCTTC. Residues: CASSWAGAAVDEQFF.